Sequencing of this TCR beta chain was carried out in a study of early T cells in non-severe SARS-CoV-2 infection. This clonotype was counted many times. V shed 7 bases, J shed 4 bases, and the junction held 6 bases outside the gene matches. The CDR3 extends over 13 amino acids. Germline V CDR1 and CDR2: SGHAT, FQNNGV. Via MiXCR, TCRdb re-called the 5' RACE reads, giving one row per CDR3 protein. The repertoire holds roughly 52,000 distinct CDR3 sequences, roughly 6.5% seen once, with less than 3.5% in the top ten. This specimen was whole blood, taken at baseline. This receptor was obtained from an adult who was a healthcare worker with PCR-confirmed SARS-CoV-2 infection or an uninfected control (not recorded which). V usage is TRBV11-2 and J usage is TRBJ2-5; 7 bases agree with TRBD2. CDR3 sequence: CASTLGEGETQYF. CDR3 bases: TGTGCCAGCACGCTAGGGGAGGGAGAGACCCAGTACTTC.